This T cell receptor beta chain was sequenced for a study of tumor-infiltrating lymphocytes in localized non-small cell lung cancer. Measured with immunoSEQ multiplex PCR; TCRdb has only the in-frame clones, and not every one. The table has roughly 6,200 clones, roughly four fifths seen once. The V gene end was trimmed by 1 base and the J gene end by 9 bases; junction bases not matched to a gene: 5. The CDR3 runs to 13 residues. Germline-derived CDR1 and CDR2 are MNHEY and SVGAGI. The clonotype was recovered from a human donor with non-small cell lung cancer. The sequencing sample was made of uninvolved lung tissue not adjacent to the tumor. V is TRBV6-5 and J is TRBJ2-5; TRBD2 matches 7 bases. The CDR3 coding sequence is TGTGCCAGCAGTTACTACGGACTAGGGGCCCAGTACTTC. Protein product: CASSYYGLGAQYF.